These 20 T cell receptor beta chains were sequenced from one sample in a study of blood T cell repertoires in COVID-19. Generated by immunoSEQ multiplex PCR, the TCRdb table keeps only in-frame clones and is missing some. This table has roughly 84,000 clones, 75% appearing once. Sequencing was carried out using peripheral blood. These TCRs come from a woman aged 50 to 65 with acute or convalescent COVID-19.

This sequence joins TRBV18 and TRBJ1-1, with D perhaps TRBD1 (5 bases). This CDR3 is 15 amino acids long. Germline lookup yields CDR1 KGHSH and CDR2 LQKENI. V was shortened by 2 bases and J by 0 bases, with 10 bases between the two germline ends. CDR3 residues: CASSPSTTVNTEAFF. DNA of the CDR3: TGTGCCAGCTCACCATCGACGACAGTGAACACTGAAGCTTTCTTT.

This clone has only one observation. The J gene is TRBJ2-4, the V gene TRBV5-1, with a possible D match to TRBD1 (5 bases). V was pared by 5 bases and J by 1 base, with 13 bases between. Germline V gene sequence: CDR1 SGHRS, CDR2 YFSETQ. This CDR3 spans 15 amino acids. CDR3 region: CASSAGNGAKNIQYF. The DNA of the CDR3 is TGCGCCAGCAGTGCAGGGAATGGGGCCAAAAACATTCAGTACTTC.

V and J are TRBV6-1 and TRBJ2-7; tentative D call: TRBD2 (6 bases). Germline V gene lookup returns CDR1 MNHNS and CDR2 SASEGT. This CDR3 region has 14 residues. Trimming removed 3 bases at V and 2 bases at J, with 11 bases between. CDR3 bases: TGTGCCAGCAGTGATAGCGGAGCAACCTACGAGCAGTACTTC. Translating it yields CASSDSGATYEQYF.

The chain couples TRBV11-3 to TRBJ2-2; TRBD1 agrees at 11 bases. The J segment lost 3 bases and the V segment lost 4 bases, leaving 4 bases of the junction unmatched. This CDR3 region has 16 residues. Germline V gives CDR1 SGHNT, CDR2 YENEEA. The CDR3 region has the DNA TGTGCCAGCAGCTCCTGGGGACAGGGGGACACCGGGGAGCTGTTTTTT. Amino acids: CASSSWGQGDTGELFF.

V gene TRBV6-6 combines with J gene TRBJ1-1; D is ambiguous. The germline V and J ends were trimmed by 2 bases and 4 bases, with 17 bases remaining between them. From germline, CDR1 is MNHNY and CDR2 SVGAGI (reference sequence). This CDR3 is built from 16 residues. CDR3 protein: CASSYEEFVSPTEAFF. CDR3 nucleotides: TGTGCCAGCAGTTACGAGGAGTTCGTCTCGCCCACTGAAGCTTTCTTT.

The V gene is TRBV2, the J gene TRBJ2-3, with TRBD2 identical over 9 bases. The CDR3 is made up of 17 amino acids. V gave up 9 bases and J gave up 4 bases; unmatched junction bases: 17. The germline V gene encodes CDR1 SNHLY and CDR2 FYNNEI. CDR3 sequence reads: CARDGGVYAGGSDTQYF. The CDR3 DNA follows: TGTGCCAGAGATGGAGGTGTCTATGCGGGGGGGTCAGATACGCAGTATTTT.

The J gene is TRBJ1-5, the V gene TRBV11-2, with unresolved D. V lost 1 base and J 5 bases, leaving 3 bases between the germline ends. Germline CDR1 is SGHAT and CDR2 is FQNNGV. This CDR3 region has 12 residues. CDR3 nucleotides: TGTGCCAGCAGCTTAGGAGATCAGCCCCAGCATTTT. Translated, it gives CASSLGDQPQHF.

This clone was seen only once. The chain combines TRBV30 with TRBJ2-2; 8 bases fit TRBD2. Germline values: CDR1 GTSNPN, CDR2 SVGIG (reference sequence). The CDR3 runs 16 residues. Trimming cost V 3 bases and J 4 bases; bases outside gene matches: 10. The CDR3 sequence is CAWSQRGGIGTGELFF. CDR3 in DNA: TGTGCCTGGAGCCAACGGGGGGGCATAGGCACCGGGGAGCTGTTTTTT.

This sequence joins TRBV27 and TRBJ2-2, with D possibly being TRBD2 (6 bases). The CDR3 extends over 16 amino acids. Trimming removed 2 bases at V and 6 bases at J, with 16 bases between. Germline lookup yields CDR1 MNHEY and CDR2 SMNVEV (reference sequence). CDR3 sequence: CASSLGLEGRPGELFF. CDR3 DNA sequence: TGTGCCAGCAGTTTAGGCTTGGAGGGGCGCCCCGGGGAGCTGTTTTTT.

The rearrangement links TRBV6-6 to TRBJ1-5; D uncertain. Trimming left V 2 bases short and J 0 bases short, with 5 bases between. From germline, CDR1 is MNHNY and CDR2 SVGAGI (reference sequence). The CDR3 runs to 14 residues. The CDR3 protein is CASSYGDSNQPQHF. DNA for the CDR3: TGTGCCAGCAGTTACGGAGATAGCAATCAGCCCCAGCATTTT.

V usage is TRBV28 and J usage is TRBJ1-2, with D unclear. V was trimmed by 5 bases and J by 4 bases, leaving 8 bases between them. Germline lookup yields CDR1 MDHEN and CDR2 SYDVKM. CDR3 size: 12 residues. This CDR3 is CASSPGIYGYTF. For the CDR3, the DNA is TGTGCCAGCAGTCCCGGGATCTATGGCTACACCTTC.

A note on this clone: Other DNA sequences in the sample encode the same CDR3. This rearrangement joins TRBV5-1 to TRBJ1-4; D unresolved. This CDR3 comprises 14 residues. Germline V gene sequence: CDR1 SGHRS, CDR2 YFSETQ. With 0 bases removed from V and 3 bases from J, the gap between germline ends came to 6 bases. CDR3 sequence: CASSLERANEKLFF. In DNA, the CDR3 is TGCGCCAGCAGCTTGGAGAGGGCTAATGAAAAACTGTTTTTT.

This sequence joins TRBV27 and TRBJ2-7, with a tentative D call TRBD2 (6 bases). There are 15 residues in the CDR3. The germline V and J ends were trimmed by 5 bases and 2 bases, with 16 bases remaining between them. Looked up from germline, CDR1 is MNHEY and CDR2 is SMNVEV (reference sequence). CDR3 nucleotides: TGTGCCAGCAGTACAATCGTACGGGGGACCTACGAGCAGTACTTC. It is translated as CASSTIVRGTYEQYF.

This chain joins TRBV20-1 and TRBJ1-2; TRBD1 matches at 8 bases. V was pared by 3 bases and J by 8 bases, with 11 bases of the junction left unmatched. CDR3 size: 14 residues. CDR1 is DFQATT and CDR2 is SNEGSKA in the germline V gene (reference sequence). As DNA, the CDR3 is TGCAGTGCTAGTCTGGGTCAGGGGGCGCGGGGCTACACCTTC. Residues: CSASLGQGARGYTF.

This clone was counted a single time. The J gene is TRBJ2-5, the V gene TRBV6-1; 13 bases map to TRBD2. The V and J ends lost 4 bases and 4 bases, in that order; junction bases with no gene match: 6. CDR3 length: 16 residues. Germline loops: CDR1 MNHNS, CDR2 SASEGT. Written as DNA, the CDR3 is TGTGCCAGCAGTGCACAACTAGCGGGGGGGGGAGAGACCCAGTACTTC. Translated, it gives CASSAQLAGGGETQYF.

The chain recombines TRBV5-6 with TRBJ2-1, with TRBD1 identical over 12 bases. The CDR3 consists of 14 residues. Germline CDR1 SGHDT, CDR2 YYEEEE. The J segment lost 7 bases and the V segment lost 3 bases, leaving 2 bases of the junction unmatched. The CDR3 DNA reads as TGTGCCAGCAGCTCGGGACAGGGGGCGAATGAGCAGTTCTTC. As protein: CASSSGQGANEQFF.

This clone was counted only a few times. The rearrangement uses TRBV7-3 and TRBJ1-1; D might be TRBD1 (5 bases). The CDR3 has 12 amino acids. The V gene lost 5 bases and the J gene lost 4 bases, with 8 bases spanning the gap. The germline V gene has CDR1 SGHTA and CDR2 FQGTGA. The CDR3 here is CASSPGSTEAFF. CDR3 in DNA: TGTGCCAGCAGCCCAGGGTCCACTGAAGCTTTCTTT.

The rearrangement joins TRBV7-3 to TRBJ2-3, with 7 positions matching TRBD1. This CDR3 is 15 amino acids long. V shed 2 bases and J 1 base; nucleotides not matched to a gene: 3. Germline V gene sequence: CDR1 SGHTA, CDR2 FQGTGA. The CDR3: CASSLSGQGTDTQYF. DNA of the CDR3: TGTGCCAGCAGCTTATCCGGACAGGGCACAGATACGCAGTATTTT.

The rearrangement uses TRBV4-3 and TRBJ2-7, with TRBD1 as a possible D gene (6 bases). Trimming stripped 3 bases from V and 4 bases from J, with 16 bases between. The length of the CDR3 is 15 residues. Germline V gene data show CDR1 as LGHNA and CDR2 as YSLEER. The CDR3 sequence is CASSQARTADYEQYF. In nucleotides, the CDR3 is TGCGCCAGCAGCCAGGCGAGGACAGCAGATTACGAGCAGTACTTC.

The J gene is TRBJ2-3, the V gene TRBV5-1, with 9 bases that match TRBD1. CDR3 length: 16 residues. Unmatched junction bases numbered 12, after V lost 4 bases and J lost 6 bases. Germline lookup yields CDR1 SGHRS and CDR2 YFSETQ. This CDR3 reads CASSRGQGRKGDTQYF. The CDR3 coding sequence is TGCGCCAGCAGCCGTGGACAGGGGAGAAAAGGGGATACGCAGTATTTT. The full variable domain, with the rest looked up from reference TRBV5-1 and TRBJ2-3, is KAGVTQTPRYLIKTRGQQVTLSCSPISGHRSVSWYQQTPGQGLQFLFEYFSETQRNKGNFPGRFSGRQFSNSRSEMNVSTLELGDSALYLCASSRGQGRKGDTQYFGPGTRLTVL.